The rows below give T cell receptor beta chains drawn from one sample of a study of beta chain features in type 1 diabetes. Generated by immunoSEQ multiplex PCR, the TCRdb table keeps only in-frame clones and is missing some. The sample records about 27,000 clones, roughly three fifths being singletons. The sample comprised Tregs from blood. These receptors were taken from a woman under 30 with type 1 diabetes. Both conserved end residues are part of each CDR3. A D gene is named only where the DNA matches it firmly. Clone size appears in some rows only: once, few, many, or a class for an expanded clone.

CDR3aa: CASSKKTGAGVSYEQYF; CDR3nt: TGTGCCAGTAGCAAAAAGACCGGGGCAGGGGTATCCTACGAGCAGTACTTC; abundance: .; v_gene: TRBV19; j_gene: TRBJ2-7; d_gene: .
CDR3aa: CASSLRSGTSVADEQFF; CDR3nt: TGTGCCAGCAGCTTAAGGTCTGGGACTAGCGTAGCCGATGAGCAGTTCTTC; abundance: .; v_gene: TRBV7-9; j_gene: TRBJ2-1; d_gene: TRBD2
CDR3aa: CASSLLLAGASEQYF; CDR3nt: TGTGCCAGCAGCTTGCTACTAGCGGGAGCCTCCGAGCAGTACTTC; abundance: .; v_gene: TRBV5-6; j_gene: TRBJ2-7; d_gene: TRBD2
CDR3aa: CASSFEDTQYF; CDR3nt: TGTGCCAGCAGCTTCGAGGATACGCAGTATTTT; abundance: few; v_gene: TRBV7-9; j_gene: TRBJ2-3; d_gene: .
CDR3aa: CASSQPRTAFGELFF; CDR3nt: TGTGCCAGCTCACAACCACGGACAGCATTCGGGGAGCTGTTTTTT; abundance: once; v_gene: TRBV18; j_gene: TRBJ2-2; d_gene: .
CDR3aa: CASSPTAVAGAYNEQFF; CDR3nt: TGTGCCAGCAGCCCCACCGCTGTAGCGGGAGCTTACAATGAGCAGTTCTTC; abundance: .; v_gene: TRBV7-2; j_gene: TRBJ2-1; d_gene: TRBD2
CDR3aa: CASSLTVTTKNIQYF; CDR3nt: TGTGCCAGTAGTCTAACAGTTACCACCAAAAACATTCAGTACTTC; abundance: .; v_gene: TRBV19; j_gene: TRBJ2-4; d_gene: .
CDR3aa: CASRASGETQYF; CDR3nt: TGCGCCAGCAGGGCCAGCGGGGAGACCCAGTACTTC; abundance: .; v_gene: TRBV5-1; j_gene: TRBJ2-5; d_gene: .
CDR3aa: CAIGQGLGYTF; CDR3nt: TGTGCCATCGGACAGGGGTTAGGCTACACCTTC; abundance: .; v_gene: TRBV2; j_gene: TRBJ1-2; d_gene: TRBD1
CDR3aa: CASSQDRAGANVLTF; CDR3nt: TGTGCCAGCAGCCAAGACAGGGCTGGGGCCAACGTCCTGACTTTC; abundance: few; v_gene: TRBV14; j_gene: TRBJ2-6; d_gene: .
CDR3aa: CAWSGGKFGNQPQHF; CDR3nt: TGTGCCTGGAGTGGAGGGAAGTTCGGCAATCAGCCCCAGCATTTT; abundance: .; v_gene: TRBV30; j_gene: TRBJ1-5; d_gene: .
CDR3aa: CSVGQGPFYGYTF; CDR3nt: TGCAGCGTTGGACAGGGACCCTTCTATGGCTACACCTTC; abundance: .; v_gene: TRBV29-1; j_gene: TRBJ1-2; d_gene: TRBD1
CDR3aa: CASSIQQGGEQFF; CDR3nt: TGTGCCAGTAGTATCCAGCAGGGTGGAGAGCAGTTCTTC; abundance: .; v_gene: TRBV19; j_gene: TRBJ2-1; d_gene: .
CDR3aa: CSVKFQEDSNQPQHF; CDR3nt: TGCAGCGTTAAATTTCAGGAGGATAGCAATCAGCCCCAGCATTTT; abundance: .; v_gene: TRBV29-1; j_gene: TRBJ1-5; d_gene: .
CDR3aa: CASSLNRGLGTEAFF; CDR3nt: TGTGCCAGCAGCTTAAATCGGGGATTAGGGACTGAAGCTTTCTTT; abundance: .; v_gene: TRBV7-2; j_gene: TRBJ1-1; d_gene: .
CDR3aa: CASSFHTDTQYF; CDR3nt: TGTGCCAGCAGCTTCCACACAGATACGCAGTATTTT; abundance: .; v_gene: TRBV7-2; j_gene: TRBJ2-3; d_gene: .
CDR3aa: CASSWGAGAAHNEQFF; CDR3nt: TGCGCCAGCAGCTGGGGGGCGGGAGCGGCCCACAATGAGCAGTTCTTC; abundance: .; v_gene: TRBV5-1; j_gene: TRBJ2-1; d_gene: .
CDR3aa: CASLPGTGGSYNEQFF; CDR3nt: TGCGCCAGCCTCCCGGGGACAGGTGGTTCCTACAATGAGCAGTTCTTC; abundance: .; v_gene: TRBV5-1; j_gene: TRBJ2-1; d_gene: TRBD1
CDR3aa: CASRTGGPRHEQYF; CDR3nt: TGTGCCAGCAGGACGGGAGGGCCAAGGCACGAGCAGTACTTC; abundance: .; v_gene: TRBV6-6; j_gene: TRBJ2-7; d_gene: TRBD2
CDR3aa: CASSSREAAFF; CDR3nt: TGTGCCAGCAGCTCCCGGGAGGCTGCTTTCTTT; abundance: .; v_gene: TRBV11-3; j_gene: TRBJ1-1; d_gene: .
CDR3aa: CAIMGGLAGADTQYF; CDR3nt: TGTGCCATCATGGGGGGACTAGCGGGAGCAGATACGCAGTATTTT; abundance: few; v_gene: TRBV10-3; j_gene: TRBJ2-3; d_gene: TRBD2
CDR3aa: CASSDPSLAGVSGELFF; CDR3nt: TGTGCCAGCAGTGACCCCTCCCTAGCGGGAGTATCTGGGGAGCTGTTTTTT; abundance: .; v_gene: TRBV6-4; j_gene: TRBJ2-2; d_gene: TRBD2
CDR3aa: CSGTETGGSEAFF; CDR3nt: TGCAGCGGGACGGAGACAGGGGGGTCCGAAGCTTTCTTT; abundance: .; v_gene: TRBV29-1; j_gene: TRBJ1-1; d_gene: TRBD1
CDR3aa: CASSSGLQGFDNEQFF; CDR3nt: TGCGCCAGCAGCTCGGGGCTACAGGGGTTTGACAATGAGCAGTTCTTC; abundance: few; v_gene: TRBV5-1; j_gene: TRBJ2-1; d_gene: TRBD1
CDR3aa: CASSSAQGGEQYF; CDR3nt: TGTGCCAGCAGCAGTGCCCAGGGGGGAGAGCAGTACTTC; abundance: .; v_gene: TRBV28; j_gene: TRBJ2-7; d_gene: .
CDR3aa: CASSPASGLAGVHEQFF; CDR3nt: TGTGCCAGCAGCCCGGCCTCTGGACTAGCGGGAGTGCATGAGCAGTTCTTC; abundance: .; v_gene: TRBV5-4; j_gene: TRBJ2-1; d_gene: TRBD2
CDR3aa: CASTISNQPQHF; CDR3nt: TGTGCCAGCACCATTAGCAATCAGCCCCAGCATTTT; abundance: few; v_gene: TRBV28; j_gene: TRBJ1-5; d_gene: .
CDR3aa: CASSSRLAGSYNEQFF; CDR3nt: TGTGCCAGCAGTTCACGACTAGCGGGTTCCTACAATGAGCAGTTCTTC; abundance: few; v_gene: TRBV27; j_gene: TRBJ2-1; d_gene: TRBD2
CDR3aa: CASRSTSSGETQYF; CDR3nt: TGTGCCAGCAGATCTACTAGCTCTGGCGAGACCCAGTACTTC; abundance: .; v_gene: TRBV6-5; j_gene: TRBJ2-5; d_gene: .
CDR3aa: CSSILNTEAFF; CDR3nt: TGCAGCTCCATCCTGAACACTGAAGCTTTCTTT; abundance: .; v_gene: TRBV29-1; j_gene: TRBJ1-1; d_gene: .
CDR3aa: CASSGIGLVNEQFF; CDR3nt: TGTGCCAGCAGCGGAATAGGACTCGTCAATGAGCAGTTCTTC; abundance: .; v_gene: TRBV9; j_gene: TRBJ2-1; d_gene: .
CDR3aa: CASSLSGQGLSYSPLHF; CDR3nt: TGTGCCAGCAGTTTATCAGGACAGGGGTTAAGCTATTCACCCCTCCACTTT; abundance: .; v_gene: TRBV27; j_gene: TRBJ1-6; d_gene: TRBD1
CDR3aa: CASSLELAVRETQYF; CDR3nt: TGTGCCAGCAGCTTAGAACTAGCGGTTCGCGAGACCCAGTACTTC; abundance: .; v_gene: TRBV7-2; j_gene: TRBJ2-5; d_gene: TRBD2
CDR3aa: CASSPLRETQYF; CDR3nt: TGTGCCAGCAGCCCCCTACGGGAGACCCAGTACTTC; abundance: .; v_gene: TRBV6-1; j_gene: TRBJ2-5; d_gene: .
CDR3aa: CASSQSPTSGPGEQFF; CDR3nt: TGTGCCAGCAGCCAAAGTCCGACTAGCGGGCCCGGTGAGCAGTTCTTC; abundance: .; v_gene: TRBV14; j_gene: TRBJ2-1; d_gene: TRBD2
CDR3aa: CASSPPWGGERTKNIQYF; CDR3nt: TGTGCCAGCAGCCCACCCTGGGGGGGGGAGAGAACCAAAAACATTCAGTACTTC; abundance: .; v_gene: TRBV5-6; j_gene: TRBJ2-4; d_gene: TRBD2
CDR3aa: CASSPTGGGSYEQYF; CDR3nt: TGTGCCAGCTCACCTACGGGAGGGGGGTCCTACGAGCAGTACTTC; abundance: few; v_gene: TRBV18; j_gene: TRBJ2-7; d_gene: TRBD2
CDR3aa: CASSPIPEEIRGPYGYTF; CDR3nt: TGCGCCAGCAGCCCAATACCCGAAGAGATCAGGGGGCCCTATGGCTACACCTTC; abundance: .; v_gene: TRBV5-1; j_gene: TRBJ1-2; d_gene: TRBD1
CDR3aa: CASSHRRQSSDSGNTIYF; CDR3nt: TGTGCCAGCAGCCATAGACGACAGAGTTCCGACTCTGGAAACACCATATATTTT; abundance: .; v_gene: TRBV14; j_gene: TRBJ1-3; d_gene: .
CDR3aa: CASSLETGGQYEQYF; CDR3nt: TGTGCCAGCAGCTTAGAGACGGGAGGGCAGTACGAGCAGTACTTC; abundance: .; v_gene: TRBV7-8; j_gene: TRBJ2-7; d_gene: TRBD2
CDR3aa: CASSLTGGGPQHF; CDR3nt: TGTGCCAGCAGTTTAACAGGCGGGGGGCCCCAGCATTTT; abundance: few; v_gene: TRBV28; j_gene: TRBJ1-5; d_gene: .
CDR3aa: CASRTGQTVTGELFF; CDR3nt: TGTGCCAGCAGGACGGGACAGACAGTCACCGGGGAGCTGTTTTTT; abundance: .; v_gene: TRBV28; j_gene: TRBJ2-2; d_gene: TRBD1
CDR3aa: CASSFLDSLDNEQFF; CDR3nt: TGTGCCAGCAGCTTTTTAGACAGCTTAGACAATGAGCAGTTCTTC; abundance: .; v_gene: TRBV5-6; j_gene: TRBJ2-1; d_gene: .
CDR3aa: CASSPLGEGTDTQYF; CDR3nt: TGTGCCAGCAGTCCCCTTGGGGAGGGCACAGATACGCAGTATTTT; abundance: few; v_gene: TRBV27; j_gene: TRBJ2-3; d_gene: .
CDR3aa: CASNLAGARGNTGELFF; CDR3nt: TGTGCCAGTAATCTAGCGGGAGCGAGAGGGAACACCGGGGAGCTGTTTTTT; abundance: .; v_gene: TRBV19; j_gene: TRBJ2-2; d_gene: TRBD2
CDR3aa: CASSPVQGSNQPQHF; CDR3nt: TGTGCCAGCTCGCCAGTCCAGGGGTCCAATCAGCCCCAGCATTTT; abundance: .; v_gene: TRBV18; j_gene: TRBJ1-5; d_gene: .